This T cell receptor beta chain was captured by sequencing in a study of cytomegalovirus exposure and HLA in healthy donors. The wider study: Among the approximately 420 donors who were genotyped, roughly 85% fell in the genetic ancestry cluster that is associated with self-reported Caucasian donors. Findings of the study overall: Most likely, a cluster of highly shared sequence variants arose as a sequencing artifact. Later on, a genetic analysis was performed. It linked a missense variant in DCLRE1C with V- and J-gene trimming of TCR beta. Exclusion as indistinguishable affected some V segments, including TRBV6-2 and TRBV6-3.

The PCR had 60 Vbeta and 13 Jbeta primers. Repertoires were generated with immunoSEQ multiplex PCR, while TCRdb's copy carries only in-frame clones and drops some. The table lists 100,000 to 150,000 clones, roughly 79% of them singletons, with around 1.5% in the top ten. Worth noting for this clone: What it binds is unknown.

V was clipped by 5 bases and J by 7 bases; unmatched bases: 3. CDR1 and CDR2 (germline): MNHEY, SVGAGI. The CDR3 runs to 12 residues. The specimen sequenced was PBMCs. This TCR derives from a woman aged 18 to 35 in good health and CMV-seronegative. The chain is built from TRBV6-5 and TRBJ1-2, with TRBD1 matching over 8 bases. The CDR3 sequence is CASSRQGSGYTF. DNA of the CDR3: TGTGCCAGCAGTAGACAGGGGTCTGGCTACACCTTC.